The rows below give T cell receptor beta chains drawn from one sample of a study of a mutant IDH1 vaccine in newly diagnosed glioma. Clones were read by immunoSEQ multiplex PCR, and TCRdb kept only the in-frame ones, dropping some. This sample yields fewer than 40,000 clones, of which roughly 87% are seen a single time; around 20% belongs to the top ten. The sample was PBMCs, taken from a glioma patient treated with radiotherapy, temozolomide or both. Receptor source: a man under 40 with glioma. CDR3s include the opening cysteine and the closing phenylalanine or tryptophan. A D gene is named only where the DNA matches it firmly. Clone size is stated in some rows and not others, as once, few, many or a class when expanded.

V,D,J,size,CDR3,DNA
TRBV28,TRBD1,TRBJ1-2,NA,CASLDRVDYGYTF,TGTGCCAGCCTTGACAGGGTCGACTATGGCTACACCTTC
TRBV10-3,TRBD1,TRBJ2-5,NA,CAISDRAEETQYF,TGTGCCATCAGCGACAGGGCCGAAGAGACCCAGTACTTC
TRBV7-9,TRBD1,TRBJ1-5,NA,CASSQTGLLGQPQHF,TGTGCCAGCAGCCAGACAGGGCTTCTTGGTCAGCCCCAGCATTTT
TRBV25-1,TRBD1,TRBJ1-2,once,CASSAPGQGYTF,TGTGCCAGCAGTGCCCCGGGACAGGGCTACACCTTC
TRBV19,NA,TRBJ1-1,NA,CASSRGAMNTEAFF,TGTGCCAGTAGTAGAGGAGCCATGAACACTGAAGCTTTCTTT
TRBV2,TRBD1,TRBJ2-7,NA,CASRGDRSSYEQYF,TGTGCCAGCAGGGGGGACAGGAGCTCCTACGAGCAGTACTTC
TRBV4-3,NA,TRBJ2-7,once,CASSQIRDKSYEQYF,TGCGCCAGCAGCCAAATCAGGGACAAATCCTACGAGCAGTACTTC
TRBV7-2,NA,TRBJ1-2,NA,CASSLDLWGFNYGYTF,TGTGCCAGCAGCTTAGACCTTTGGGGATTTAACTATGGCTACACCTTC
TRBV2,TRBD2,TRBJ2-2,once,CASRERGAGELFF,TGTGCCAGCAGAGAACGGGGGGCCGGGGAGCTGTTTTTT
TRBV30,TRBD1,TRBJ1-5,NA,CAWRQRDRVGQPQHF,TGTGCCTGGAGGCAAAGGGACAGGGTAGGTCAGCCCCAGCATTTT
TRBV11-2,NA,TRBJ1-2,NA,CASSPATQNYGYTF,TGTGCCAGCAGCCCTGCGACCCAAAACTATGGCTACACCTTC
TRBV4-1,TRBD2,TRBJ2-7,NA,CASSQMKASGRDYEQYF,TGCGCCAGCAGCCAAATGAAGGCTAGCGGGAGGGACTACGAGCAGTACTTC
TRBV2,NA,TRBJ1-1,NA,CASSTTGGNTEAFF,TGTGCCAGCAGCACCACCGGGGGGAACACTGAAGCTTTCTTT
TRBV2,TRBD1,TRBJ1-5,NA,CASSLPGQGYQPQHF,TGTGCCAGCAGTTTGCCGGGACAGGGGTATCAGCCCCAGCATTTT
TRBV27,NA,TRBJ2-1,NA,CASSLSGVYGNEQFF,TGTGCCAGCAGTTTATCAGGGGTCTACGGCAATGAGCAGTTCTTC
TRBV30,NA,TRBJ2-5,NA,CAWSLQGEETQYF,TGTGCCTGGAGTCTCCAGGGTGAAGAGACCCAGTACTTC
TRBV7-8,NA,TRBJ2-2,few,CASSLYHREIAGELFF,TGTGCCAGCAGCTTATATCACAGGGAAATCGCCGGGGAGCTGTTTTTT
TRBV2,NA,TRBJ1-1,NA,CASIEGKTEAFF,TGTGCATCGATAGAGGGGAAGACTGAAGCTTTCTTT
TRBV4-3,NA,TRBJ2-2,NA,CASSHATGQPGDSGELFF,TGCGCCAGCAGCCATGCGACCGGACAGCCGGGAGATTCCGGGGAGCTGTTTTTT
TRBV6-5,TRBD2,TRBJ2-7,NA,CASSYSLAGAYEQYF,TGTGCCAGCAGTTATTCCCTAGCGGGGGCCTACGAGCAGTACTTC
TRBV29-1,TRBD1,TRBJ1-1,NA,CSVGQGTPEAFF,TGCAGCGTTGGACAGGGGACTCCTGAAGCTTTCTTT
TRBV2,NA,TRBJ1-5,once,CASSLDGNSNQPQHF,TGTGCCAGCAGTCTTGATGGGAATAGCAATCAGCCCCAGCATTTT
TRBV5-1,NA,TRBJ2-3,NA,CASSLVGNPSTDTQYF,TGCGCCAGCAGCTTGGTAGGAAACCCCAGCACAGATACGCAGTATTTT
TRBV19,NA,TRBJ2-5,NA,CASSIPAETQYF,TGTGCCAGTAGTATCCCAGCAGAGACCCAGTACTTC
TRBV4-3,NA,TRBJ1-2,once,CASSQGGRNGYTF,TGCGCCAGCAGCCAAGGGGGGCGAAATGGCTACACCTTC
TRBV30,NA,TRBJ2-5,once,CAWNSSPETQYF,TGTGCCTGGAACAGTAGTCCGGAGACCCAGTACTTC
TRBV4-2,NA,TRBJ2-7,NA,CASSQGTDYEQYF,TGTGCCAGCAGCCAAGGGACCGACTACGAGCAGTACTTC
TRBV6-1,NA,TRBJ1-2,NA,CASISTGTYGYTF,TGTGCCAGCATTTCAACAGGGACCTATGGCTATACCTTC
TRBV4-3,TRBD2,TRBJ2-7,NA,CASSQEASGGNSYEQYF,TGCGCCAGCAGCCAGGAAGCTAGCGGGGGAAACTCCTACGAGCAGTACTTC
TRBV27,TRBD2,TRBJ2-7,NA,CASSFGLADEQYF,TGTGCCAGCAGTTTTGGACTAGCGGACGAGCAGTACTTC
TRBV27,TRBD2,TRBJ2-3,NA,CASSLTSGSTDTQYF,TGTGCCAGCAGTTTGACTAGCGGCAGCACAGATACGCAGTATTTT
TRBV30,NA,TRBJ1-6,NA,CAWGADNSPLHF,TGTGCCTGGGGGGCTGATAATTCACCCCTCCACTTT
TRBV5-1,NA,TRBJ2-3,NA,CASTSTDTQYF,TGCGCCAGCACTAGCACAGATACGCAGTATTTT
TRBV18,NA,TRBJ2-6,once,CASSPENLLSVSGANVLTF,TGTGCCAGCTCACCAGAAAATTTGTTAAGTGTATCTGGGGCCAACGTCCTGACTTTC